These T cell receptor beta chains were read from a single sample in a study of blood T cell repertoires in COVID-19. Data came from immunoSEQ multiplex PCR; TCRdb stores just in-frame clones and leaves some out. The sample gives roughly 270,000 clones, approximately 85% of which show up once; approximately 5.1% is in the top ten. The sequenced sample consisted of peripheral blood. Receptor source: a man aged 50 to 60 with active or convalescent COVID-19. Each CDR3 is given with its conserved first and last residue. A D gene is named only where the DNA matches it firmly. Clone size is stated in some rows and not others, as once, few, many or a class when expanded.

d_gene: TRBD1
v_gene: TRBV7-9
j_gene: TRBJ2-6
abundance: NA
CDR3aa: CASSLRAGGSGANVLTF
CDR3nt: TGTGCCAGCAGCTTAAGGGCAGGGGGCTCTGGGGCCAACGTCCTGACTTTC

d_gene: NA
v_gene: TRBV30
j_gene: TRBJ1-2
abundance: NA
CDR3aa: CAWSYGGQLYGYTF
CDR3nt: TGTGCCTGGAGTTACGGCGGACAGTTATATGGCTACACCTTC

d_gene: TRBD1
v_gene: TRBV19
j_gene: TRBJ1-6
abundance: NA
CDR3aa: CASKESDRGQSPLHF
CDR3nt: TGTGCCAGTAAGGAGTCGGACAGGGGGCAATCACCCCTCCACTTT

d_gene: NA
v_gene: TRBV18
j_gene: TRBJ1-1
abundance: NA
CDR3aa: CASSPNREPEAFF
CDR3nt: TGTGCCAGCTCACCTAACAGGGAACCTGAAGCTTTCTTT

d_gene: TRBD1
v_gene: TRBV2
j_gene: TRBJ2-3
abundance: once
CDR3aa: CASRSGTGGTDTQYF
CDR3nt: TGTGCCAGCAGGTCTGGGACAGGTGGAACAGATACGCAGTATTTT

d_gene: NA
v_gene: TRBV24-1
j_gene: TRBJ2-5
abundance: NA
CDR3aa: CATSEHRDMRETQYF
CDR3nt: TGTGCCACCAGTGAACACAGGGATATGAGAGAGACCCAGTACTTC

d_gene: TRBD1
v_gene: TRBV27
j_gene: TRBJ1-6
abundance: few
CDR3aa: CASSQDRVASPLHF
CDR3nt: TGTGCCAGCAGTCAGGACAGGGTCGCTTCACCCCTCCACTTT

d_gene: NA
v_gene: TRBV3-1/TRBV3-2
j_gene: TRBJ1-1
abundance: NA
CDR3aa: CASSRQNANTEAFF
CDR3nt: TGTGCCAGCAGCCGACAGAACGCGAACACTGAAGCTTTCTTT

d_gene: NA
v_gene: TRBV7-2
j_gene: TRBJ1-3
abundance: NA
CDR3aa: CASSSTGLSGNTIYF
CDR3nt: TGTGCCAGCAGCTCTACAGGGCTCTCTGGAAACACCATATATTTT

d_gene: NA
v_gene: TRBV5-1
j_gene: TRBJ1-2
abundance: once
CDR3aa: CASSVQGTDGYTF
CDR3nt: TGCGCCAGCAGCGTACAGGGTACGGATGGCTACACCTTC

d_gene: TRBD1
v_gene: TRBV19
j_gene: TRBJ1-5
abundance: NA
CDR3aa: CASSGTGGNQPQHF
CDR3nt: TGTGCCAGTAGTGGGACAGGGGGTAATCAGCCCCAGCATTTT

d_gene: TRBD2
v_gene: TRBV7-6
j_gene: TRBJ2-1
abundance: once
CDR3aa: CASSFSTSGVGEQFF
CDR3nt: TGTGCCAGCAGCTTCTCGACTAGCGGGGTCGGTGAGCAGTTCTTC

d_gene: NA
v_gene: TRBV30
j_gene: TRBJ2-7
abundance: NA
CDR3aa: CAWSRGHEQYF
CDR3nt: TGTGCCTGGAGTAGAGGCCACGAGCAGTACTTC

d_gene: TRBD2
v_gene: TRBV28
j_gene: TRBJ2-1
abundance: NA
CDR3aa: CASSTILLAGVREQFF
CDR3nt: TGTGCCAGCAGCACCATCTTACTAGCGGGAGTTCGTGAGCAGTTCTTC

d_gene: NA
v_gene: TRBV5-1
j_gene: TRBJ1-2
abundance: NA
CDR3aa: CASSLSRPIQGYTF
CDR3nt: TGCGCCAGCAGCTTATCTAGGCCCATTCAGGGCTACACCTTC

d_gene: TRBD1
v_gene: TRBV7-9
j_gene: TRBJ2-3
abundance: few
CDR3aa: CASSSGQVADTQYF
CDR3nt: TGTGCCAGCAGCTCCGGACAGGTGGCAGATACGCAGTATTTT